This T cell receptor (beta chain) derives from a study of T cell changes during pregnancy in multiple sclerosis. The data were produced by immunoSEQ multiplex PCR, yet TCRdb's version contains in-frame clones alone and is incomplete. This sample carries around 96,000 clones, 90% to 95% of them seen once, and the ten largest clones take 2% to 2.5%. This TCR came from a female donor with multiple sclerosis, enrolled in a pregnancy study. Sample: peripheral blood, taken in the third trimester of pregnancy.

Here the CDR3 DNA reads TGTGCCAGCAGCGTTAGCGGGAGGGGCGCAGATACGCAGTATTTT. Protein: CASSVSGRGADTQYF. The rearrangement uses TRBV9 and TRBJ2-3; 11 positions agree with TRBD2. This CDR3 region has 15 residues. Germline values: CDR1 SGDLS, CDR2 YYNGEE. The V and J ends lost 2 bases and 4 bases, in that order; junction bases with no gene match: 3.